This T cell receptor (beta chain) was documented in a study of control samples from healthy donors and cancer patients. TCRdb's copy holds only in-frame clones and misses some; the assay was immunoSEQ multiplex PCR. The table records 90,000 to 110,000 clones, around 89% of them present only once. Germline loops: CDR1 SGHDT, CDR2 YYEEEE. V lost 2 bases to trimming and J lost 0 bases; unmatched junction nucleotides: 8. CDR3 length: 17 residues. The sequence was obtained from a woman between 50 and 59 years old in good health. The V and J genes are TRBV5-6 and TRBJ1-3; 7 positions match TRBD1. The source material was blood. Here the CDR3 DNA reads TGTGCCAGCAGCTTAAGGACAGGCAGATCCTCTGGAAACACCATATATTTT. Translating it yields CASSLRTGRSSGNTIYF.